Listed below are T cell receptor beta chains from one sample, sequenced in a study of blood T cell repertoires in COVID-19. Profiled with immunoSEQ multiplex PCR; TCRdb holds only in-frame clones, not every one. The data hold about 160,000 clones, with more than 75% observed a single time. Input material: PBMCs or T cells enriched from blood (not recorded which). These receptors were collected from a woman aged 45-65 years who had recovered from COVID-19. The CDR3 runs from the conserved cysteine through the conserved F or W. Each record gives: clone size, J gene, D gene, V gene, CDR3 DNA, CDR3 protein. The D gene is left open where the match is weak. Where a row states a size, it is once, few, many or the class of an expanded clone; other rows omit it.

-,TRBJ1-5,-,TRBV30,TGTGCCTGGAGTGTACAGGCACCAAATAGCAATCAGCCCCAGCATTTT,CAWSVQAPNSNQPQHF
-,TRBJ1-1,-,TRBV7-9,TGTGCCAGCAGCCCCTCAGTTGAAGCTTTCTTT,CASSPSVEAFF
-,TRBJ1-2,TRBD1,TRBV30,TGTGCCTGGCCGGACAGGGCGGGGGGCTACACCTTC,CAWPDRAGGYTF
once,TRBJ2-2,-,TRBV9,TGTGCCAGCAGCGTAGCTCCAGGGAAGGCCACCGGGGAGCTGTTTTTT,CASSVAPGKATGELFF
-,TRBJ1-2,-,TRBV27,TGTGCCAGCGCCCCCGGGCAGGGCTGGGGCTACACCTTC,CASAPGQGWGYTF
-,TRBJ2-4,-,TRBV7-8,TGTGCCAGCAGCTTAGGTGGGACTTATATCATTCAGTACTTC,CASSLGGTYIIQYF
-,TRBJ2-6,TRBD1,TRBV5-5,TGTGCCAGCAGCGAGCGATATTGGGACAGCTCTGGGGCCAACGTCCTGACTTTC,CASSERYWDSSGANVLTF
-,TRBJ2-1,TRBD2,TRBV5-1,TGCGCCAGCAGCTCCTTAGCGGGGGGGCACAATGAGCAGTTCTTC,CASSSLAGGHNEQFF
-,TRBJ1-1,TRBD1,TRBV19,TGTGCCAGTAGCCACTACAGGGGTCTAGGGAACACTGAAGCTTTCTTT,CASSHYRGLGNTEAFF
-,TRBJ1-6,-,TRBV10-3,TGTGCCATCAGTGAGTCAAACGGGGGAAGGGCACCCCTCCACTTT,CAISESNGGRAPLHF
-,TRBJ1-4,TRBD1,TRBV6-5,TGTGCCAGCAGTCGGACAGGGGTAGCTGAAAAACTGTTTTTT,CASSRTGVAEKLFF
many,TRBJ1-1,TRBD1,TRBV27,TGTGCCAGCAGTTTTTGGGACAGTCACCACACTGAAGCTTTCTTT,CASSFWDSHHTEAFF
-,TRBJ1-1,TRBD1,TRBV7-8,TGTGCCAGCAGCATCACACAGGGGGCGGCTGGTGAAGCTTTCTTT,CASSITQGAAGEAFF
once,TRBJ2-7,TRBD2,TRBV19,TGTGCCAGTAGTTGGACTAGCGGCCCGAGAGGGGAGCAGTACTTC,CASSWTSGPRGEQYF
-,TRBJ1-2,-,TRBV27,TGTGCCAGCAGTTTAACCGCAGGGTCCAACTATGGCTACACCTTC,CASSLTAGSNYGYTF
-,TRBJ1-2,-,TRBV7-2,TGTGCCAGCAGCTTAGATTTCAGGGCGTCTGAAAGAGGTGGCTACACCTTC,CASSLDFRASERGGYTF
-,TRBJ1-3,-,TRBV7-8,TGTGCCAGCAGCCCCCAGAACACCATATATTTT,CASSPQNTIYF
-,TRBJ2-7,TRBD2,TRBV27,TGTGCCACCCAAAGGGAGGGCTACGAGCAGTACTTC,CATQREGYEQYF
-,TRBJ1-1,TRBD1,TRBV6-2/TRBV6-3,TGTGCCAGCAGTTTTACAGGGGGTGTTAACACTGAAGCTTTCTTT,CASSFTGGVNTEAFF
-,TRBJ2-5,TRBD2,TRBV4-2,TGTGCCAGCAGCCAAGGACTAGCGGGCCCCCGGGAGACCCAGTACTTC,CASSQGLAGPRETQYF
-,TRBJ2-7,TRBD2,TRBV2,TGTGCCAGCAGCCCCCCTGGGACTAGCGGGTCGGGGGGCGAGCAGTACTTC,CASSPPGTSGSGGEQYF
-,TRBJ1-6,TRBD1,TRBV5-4,TGTGCCAGCAGCTTGGAACCAGGGGGAAGGGTATCACCCCTCCACTTT,CASSLEPGGRVSPLHF
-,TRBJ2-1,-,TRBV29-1,TGCAGCGTTTCCGGAGGGAATGAGCAGTTCTTC,CSVSGGNEQFF
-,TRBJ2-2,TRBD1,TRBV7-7,TGTGCCAGCAGCTTAAAACCCGGGACAGGGGGTTTCCGGGGGGAGCTGTTTTTT,CASSLKPGTGGFRGELFF
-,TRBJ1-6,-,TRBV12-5,TGTGCTAGTGGTTCCACCGGACAGTTCAGCCCCAATTCACCCCTCCACTTT,CASGSTGQFSPNSPLHF
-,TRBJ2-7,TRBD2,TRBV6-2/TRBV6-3,TGTGCCAGCAGCGCCCCCAGCGGGGGGCGTACATCCTACGAGCAGTACTTC,CASSAPSGGRTSYEQYF
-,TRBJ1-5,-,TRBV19,TGTGCCAGTAGTCAAGTGTCCGGGGTTAATCAGCCCCAGCATTTT,CASSQVSGVNQPQHF
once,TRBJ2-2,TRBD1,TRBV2,TGTGCCAGCAGGGCTGGGACAGCGAACACCGGGGAGCTGTTTTTT,CASRAGTANTGELFF
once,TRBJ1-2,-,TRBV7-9,TGTGCCAGCAGTCAGGTCGGACACCCGAGTAACTATGGCTACACCTTC,CASSQVGHPSNYGYTF
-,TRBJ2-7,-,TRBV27,TGTGCCAGCAGGGGGGCCTCTGAGCAGTACTTC,CASRGASEQYF
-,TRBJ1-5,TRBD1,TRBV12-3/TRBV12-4,TGTGCCAGCAGTTTAAGGGGGCGACAGCCCCAGCATTTT,CASSLRGRQPQHF
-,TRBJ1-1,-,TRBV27,TGTGCCAGCAGTGGGGCGGGAAGGACTGAAGCTTTCTTT,CASSGAGRTEAFF
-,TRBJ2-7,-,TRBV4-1,TGCGCCAGCAGCGACGGAGCAGGGTTGACCCTCGAGCAGTACTTC,CASSDGAGLTLEQYF
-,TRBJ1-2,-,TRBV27,TGTGCCAGCAGCCCGGCGGGGGTCCTAAACTATGGCTACACCTTC,CASSPAGVLNYGYTF
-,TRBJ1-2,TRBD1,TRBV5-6,TGTGCCAGCAGCCCCCCCGGGACAGGGCTTTCCTATGGCTACACCTTC,CASSPPGTGLSYGYTF
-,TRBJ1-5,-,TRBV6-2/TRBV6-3,TGTGCCAGCAGTTACTCGCTAACAGGGCGACGGGATCAGCCCCAGCATTTT,CASSYSLTGRRDQPQHF
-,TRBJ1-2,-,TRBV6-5,TGTGCCAGCATACAGAATAACTATGGCTACACCTTC,CASIQNNYGYTF
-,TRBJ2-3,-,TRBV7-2,TGTGCCAGCAGCTTAAGGGGGGGAAGTGGGGCAGATACGCAGTATTTT,CASSLRGGSGADTQYF
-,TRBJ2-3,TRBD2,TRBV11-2,TGTGTCAGCAGCAGATGGACTAGCGGGGGCCTAGCAGATACGCAGTATTTT,CVSSRWTSGGLADTQYF
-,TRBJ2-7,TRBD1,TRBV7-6,TGTGCCAGCAGTTTTCTCACGGGACAGGGGGCGCCCGGCGAGCAGTACTTC,CASSFLTGQGAPGEQYF
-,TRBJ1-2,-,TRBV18,TGTGCCAGCACTCAGGAGGAGGGAGACTATGGCTACACCTTC,CASTQEEGDYGYTF
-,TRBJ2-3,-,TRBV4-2,TGTGCCAGCAGCCAAGATCGGGCTGACAGTAGGAGAGATACGCAGTATTTT,CASSQDRADSRRDTQYF
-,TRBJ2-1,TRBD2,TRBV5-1,TGCGCCAGCAGAGGCGGGGGCTACAATGAGCAGTTCTTC,CASRGGGYNEQFF
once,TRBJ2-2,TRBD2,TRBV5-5,TGTGCCAGCAGCTCCCGTCGGACTAGCGGGGGGGCCCAGGGCACCGGGGAGCTGTTTTTT,CASSSRRTSGGAQGTGELFF
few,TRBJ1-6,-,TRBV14,TGTGCCAGCAGCCCGTCGGGCTCCTATAATTCACCCCTCCACTTT,CASSPSGSYNSPLHF
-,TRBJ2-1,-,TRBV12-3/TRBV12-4,TGTGCCAGCAGCCCCGGTGCCTACAATGAGCAGTTCTTC,CASSPGAYNEQFF
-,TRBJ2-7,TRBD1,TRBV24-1,TGTGCCACCAGTGAGAATTCCGGGACAGGGACCTACGAGCAGTACTTC,CATSENSGTGTYEQYF
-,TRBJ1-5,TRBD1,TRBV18,TGTGCCAGCTCAACCACGGGACAGCCGATCAATCAGCCCCAGCATTTT,CASSTTGQPINQPQHF
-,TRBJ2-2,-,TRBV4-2,TGTGCCAGCAGCCAACAGGAGAACACCGGGGAGCTGTTTTTT,CASSQQENTGELFF
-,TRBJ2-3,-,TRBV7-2,TGTGCCAGCAGCTTAGCAGGGGAAGATACGCAGTATTTT,CASSLAGEDTQYF
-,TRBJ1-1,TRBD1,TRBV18,TGTGCCAGCTCACCACGACAGGGGATCACTGAAGCTTTCTTT,CASSPRQGITEAFF
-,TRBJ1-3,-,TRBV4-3,TGCGCCAGCAGCCAAGGGGGGGGGTCTGGAAACACCATATATTTT,CASSQGGGSGNTIYF
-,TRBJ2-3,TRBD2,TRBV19,TGTGCCAGTAGTCCCGGGACTAGCCACACAGATACGCAGTATTTT,CASSPGTSHTDTQYF
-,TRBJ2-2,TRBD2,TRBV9,TGTGCCAGCAGCCCTGGACTAGCGGGGGTCACCGGGAGAACCGGGGAGCTGTTTTTT,CASSPGLAGVTGRTGELFF
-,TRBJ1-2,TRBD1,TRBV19,TGTGCCAGTAGTCAACCGGGACAGGGAAACCGGGGCTACACCTTC,CASSQPGQGNRGYTF
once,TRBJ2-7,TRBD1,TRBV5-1,TGCGCCAGCAGCAGTCCGGGACAGGGGGCTTACGAGCAGTACTTC,CASSSPGQGAYEQYF
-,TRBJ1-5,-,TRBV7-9,TGTGCCAGCAGCTTATCTTATAGCAATCAGCCCCAGCATTTT,CASSLSYSNQPQHF
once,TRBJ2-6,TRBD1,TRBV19,TGTGCCAGTAGCAAGGGACAGGCCTCACTTTCTGGGGCCAACGTCCTGACTTTC,CASSKGQASLSGANVLTF
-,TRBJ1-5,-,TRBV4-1,TGCGCCAGCACCGGGGGGGAGAATCAGCCCCAGCATTTT,CASTGGENQPQHF